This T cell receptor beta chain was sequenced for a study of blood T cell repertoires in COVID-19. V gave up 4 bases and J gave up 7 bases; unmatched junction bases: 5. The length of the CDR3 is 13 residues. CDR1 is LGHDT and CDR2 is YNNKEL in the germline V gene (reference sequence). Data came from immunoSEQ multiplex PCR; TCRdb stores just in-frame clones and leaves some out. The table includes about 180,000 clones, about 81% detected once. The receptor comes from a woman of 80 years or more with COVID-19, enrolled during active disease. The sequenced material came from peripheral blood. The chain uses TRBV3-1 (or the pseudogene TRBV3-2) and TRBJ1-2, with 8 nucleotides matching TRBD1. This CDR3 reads CASSPTGEGGYTF. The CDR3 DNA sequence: TGTGCCAGCAGCCCGACAGGGGAAGGTGGCTACACCTTC.